This T cell receptor (beta chain) derives from a study of T-cell reconstitution after alpha-beta-depleted transplantation in children (dated by TCRdb to 2015 to 2016). Broadly, across the study: Using TCR repertoire profiling, the study followed T-cell immune reconstitution in a quantitative way in children after TCRalphabeta/CD19-depleted allogeneic hematopoietic cell transplantation.

The library was made by PCR. For sequencing, an Illumina HiSeq 2500 was employed. TCR library preparation used molecular barcoding, with unique molecular identifiers applied to normalize quantification of the TCRbeta repertoire. TCRdb reprocessed the public reads (quality trimming at Q25 with fastp, clone calling with MiXCR) and kept in-frame beta chains. CDR3 protein duplicates are merged, each entry listing the most common genes and DNA. Here the sample has some 490,000 distinct CDR3 sequences; approximately 12% occur a single time. The top ten clones comprise roughly 5.4% of the sample. From the germline V gene, CDR1 is SGHRS and CDR2 is YFSETQ. Taken from cysteine to phenylalanine, the CDR3 has 18 residues. Only CDR3 DNA is held: 54 bases, read in frame from base 1. A distance of 21 bases separates the germline ends of V and J, which lose 4 bases and 1 base respectively. This clonotype was seen more than once but under ten times. Its antigen remains unidentified. No base qualities exist here, and no much larger clone lies one base off it.

This chain joins TRBV5-1 to TRBJ1-3; tentative D gene TRBD1, with 5 bases matching. The sequence derives from a human donor who donated a stem cell graft to a child with combined immunodeficiency. This material consisted of PBMCs from the stem cell graft donor, taken from the stem cell graft. The nucleotides are TGCGCCAGCAGCCAGAACCCTGGTGGGGGGGATTCTGGAAACACCATATATTTT. The resulting protein is CASSQNPGGGDSGNTIYF.